Reported below is one T cell receptor beta chain. The antigen is not known. This sample is part of a study of monozygotic twins with inflammatory bowel disease. General study findings and limits: IBD patients shared fewer clonotypes with other individuals than healthy twins, especially patients with disease activity signs.

CDR3 size: 15 residues. The germline gives CDR1 LGHNA, CDR2 YNFKEQ. Using the 5' RACE reads, TCRdb records one entry per CDR3 protein without DNA. This repertoire includes 310,000 or so distinct CDR3 sequences. The rearrangement uses TRBV4-2 and TRBJ2-5. The clonotype was recovered from a human donor with ulcerative colitis or Crohn's disease, or a healthy co-twin of an affected twin (not recorded which). The sequencing input was blood. The CDR3: CASSPQRQAVQTQYF.